This T cell receptor beta chain derives from a study of blood T cell repertoires in COVID-19. For the study at large: Spain, Italy and the United States supplied samples that represented acute and convalescent COVID-19. Sources were T cells, B-cell-depleted T cells, or PBMCs; the material itself was cDNA or gDNA.

As processed by the authors: Amplification of reference gene primers provided the estimated nucleated cell counts. Sequenced by immunoSEQ multiplex PCR; TCRdb stores in-frame clones only, minus some. The DNA was the basis for D and trimming; V, J and clone size are from that table. The sample shows about 120,000 clones, 60% to 85% of them seen only once. The sequenced sample was peripheral blood. This sequence was found in a man between 65 and 85 years old with acute or convalescent COVID-19.

The CDR3 nucleotides read TGCGCCAGCAGCATGGACAGAAACAATGAGCAGTTCTTC. It yields the protein CASSMDRNNEQFF. The chain combines TRBV5-1 with TRBJ2-1; D possibly corresponds to TRBD1 (6 bases). CDR3 size: 13 residues. Per germline, CDR1 SGHRS and CDR2 YFSETQ. Trimming cost V 4 bases and J 5 bases, with 10 bases left between them. The full variable domain, with the rest looked up from reference TRBV5-1 and TRBJ2-1, is KAGVTQTPRYLIKTRGQQVTLSCSPISGHRSVSWYQQTPGQGLQFLFEYFSETQRNKGNFPGRFSGRQFSNSRSEMNVSTLELGDSALYLCASSMDRNNEQFFGPGTRLTVL.